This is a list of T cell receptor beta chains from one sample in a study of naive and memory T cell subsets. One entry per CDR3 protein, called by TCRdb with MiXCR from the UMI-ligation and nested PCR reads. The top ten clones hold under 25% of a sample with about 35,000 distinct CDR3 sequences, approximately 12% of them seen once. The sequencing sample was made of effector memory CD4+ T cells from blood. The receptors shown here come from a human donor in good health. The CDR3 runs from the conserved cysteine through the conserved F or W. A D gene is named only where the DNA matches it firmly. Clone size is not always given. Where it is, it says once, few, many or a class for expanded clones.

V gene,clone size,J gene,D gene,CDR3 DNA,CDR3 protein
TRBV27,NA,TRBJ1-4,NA,TGTGCCAGCAGTTTCGCCCGGGGACCGTCTAAACTGTTTTTT,CASSFARGPSKLFF
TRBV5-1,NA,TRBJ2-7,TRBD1,TGCGCCAGCAGCTTGGCCCCACAGGGGGCCTACGAGCAGTACTTC,CASSLAPQGAYEQYF
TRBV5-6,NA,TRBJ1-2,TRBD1,TGTGCCAGCAGCTTGCGGAACAGGGGCGGGAGCTACACCTTC,CASSLRNRGGSYTF
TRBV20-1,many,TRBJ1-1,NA,TGCAGTGCTAGAGATATGGCAGGGCTGAACACTGAAGCTTTCTTT,CSARDMAGLNTEAFF
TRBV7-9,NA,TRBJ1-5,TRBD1,TGTGCCAGCAGCTCCACCCGGACAGGCCCCAATCAGCCCCAGCATTTT,CASSSTRTGPNQPQHF
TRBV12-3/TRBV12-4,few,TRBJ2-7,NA,TGTGCCAGCAGATTCCAGGATGCGTCCTACGAGCAGTACTTC,CASRFQDASYEQYF
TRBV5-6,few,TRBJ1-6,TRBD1,TGTGCCAGCAGCTTGTATGCAGGGGGCTATAATTCACCCCTCCACTTT,CASSLYAGGYNSPLHF
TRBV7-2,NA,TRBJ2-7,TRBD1,TGTGCCAGCACGGGGACAGGGGTACCCTACGAGCAGTACTTC,CASTGTGVPYEQYF
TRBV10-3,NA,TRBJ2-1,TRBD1,TGTGCCATCAGCCCGGGACAGGGGACCAATGAGCAGTTCTTC,CAISPGQGTNEQFF
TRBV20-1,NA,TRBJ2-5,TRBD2,TGCAGTGCTCGACTAGCGGGAGGGGGGGAGACCCAGTACTTC,CSARLAGGGETQYF
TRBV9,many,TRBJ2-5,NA,TGTGCCAGCAGCGTAGCTAGTGGGACGGAGACCCAGTACTTC,CASSVASGTETQYF
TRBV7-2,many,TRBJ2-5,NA,TGTGCCAGCAGCTTAGGGGGCCCGGGGGAGACCCAGTACTTC,CASSLGGPGETQYF
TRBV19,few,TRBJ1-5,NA,TGTGCCAGTATCCCCGGTGTGTGGGGCAATCAGCCCCAGCATTTT,CASIPGVWGNQPQHF
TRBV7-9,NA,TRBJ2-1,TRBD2,TGTGCCAGCAGCTTAGGTCTAGCGGGAGTAGATAATGAGCAGTTCTTC,CASSLGLAGVDNEQFF
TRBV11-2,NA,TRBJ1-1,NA,TGTGCCAGCAGTCCGAGGCGGGGGGCTGAAGCTTTCTTT,CASSPRRGAEAFF
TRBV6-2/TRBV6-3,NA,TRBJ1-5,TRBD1,TGTGCCAGCAGTTACTCGACAGGGGGCGGACAGCCCCAGCATTTT,CASSYSTGGGQPQHF
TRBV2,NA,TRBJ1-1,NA,TGTGCCAGCAGTGATTCTCCACGGAGCACTGAAGCTTTCTTT,CASSDSPRSTEAFF
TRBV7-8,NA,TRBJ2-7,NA,TGTGCCAGCAGCCCCCGGACAGCCTTAGGCTACGAGCAGTACTTC,CASSPRTALGYEQYF
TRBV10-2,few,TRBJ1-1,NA,TGCGCCAGCAGTGAAACCGGGGGGATCGGACGGGCTTTCTTT,CASSETGGIGRAFF
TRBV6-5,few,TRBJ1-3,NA,TGTGCCAGCAGTTACTCTATAATTCAGGCCGGGCCAGGAAACACCATATATTTT,CASSYSIIQAGPGNTIYF
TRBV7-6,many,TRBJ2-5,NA,TGTGCCAGCTCCAGCCGCCTTGGGGCCCAGTACTTC,CASSSRLGAQYF
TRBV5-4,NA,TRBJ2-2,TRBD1,TGTGCCAGCAGTTCTACGGGGACAGCGAACACCGGGGAGCTGTTTTTT,CASSSTGTANTGELFF
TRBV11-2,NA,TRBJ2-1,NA,TGTGCCAGCAGCTACGACAGGCGTTCCTACAATGAGCAGTTCTTC,CASSYDRRSYNEQFF
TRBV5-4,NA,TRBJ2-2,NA,TGTGCCAGCAGCTTGAAGTCCATGGGGAACACCGGGGAGCTGTTTTTT,CASSLKSMGNTGELFF
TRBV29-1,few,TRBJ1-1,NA,TGCAGCGGCACAGGGAAGTTGAACACTGAAGCTTTCTTT,CSGTGKLNTEAFF
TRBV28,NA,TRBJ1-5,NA,TGTGCCAGCAGTTTAACTAGTCAGCCCCAGCATTTT,CASSLTSQPQHF
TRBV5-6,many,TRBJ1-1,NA,TGTGCCAGCAGCAACCTGAGGGTCAGGGCGACTGAAGCTTTCTTT,CASSNLRVRATEAFF
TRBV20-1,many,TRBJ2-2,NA,TGCAGTGCTAGCGTGCAGGACTACACCGGGGAGCTGTTTTTT,CSASVQDYTGELFF
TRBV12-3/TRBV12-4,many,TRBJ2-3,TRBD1,TGTGCCAGCAGTCCCCAGGCAGGGGGCATCGCAGATACGCAGTATTTT,CASSPQAGGIADTQYF
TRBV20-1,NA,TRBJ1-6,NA,TGCAGTGCGAAAAAGTCAGGGACCGATAATTCACCCCTCCACTTT,CSAKKSGTDNSPLHF
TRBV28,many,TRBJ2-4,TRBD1,TGTGCCAGCGGACAGGGTTTAGGCATTCAGTACTTC,CASGQGLGIQYF
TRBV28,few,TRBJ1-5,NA,TGTGCCAGCAGTTTGGGCAGGGAGGTGCAGCCCCAGCATTTT,CASSLGREVQPQHF
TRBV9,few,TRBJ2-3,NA,TGTGCCAGCAGCCTCCGAGGTCCGGGTGAACTTAGCACAGATACGCAGTATTTT,CASSLRGPGELSTDTQYF
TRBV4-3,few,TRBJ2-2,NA,TGCGCCAGCAGCCAAGATTATGCCGCTGGGGAGCTGTTTTTT,CASSQDYAAGELFF
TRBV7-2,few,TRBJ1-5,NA,TGTGCCAGCAGCTTAGGCCCGCAGGGTTTTCAGCCCCAGCATTTT,CASSLGPQGFQPQHF
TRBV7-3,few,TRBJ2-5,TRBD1,TGTGCCAGCAGCACATACGGGACAGGGGTGGAGACCCAGTACTTC,CASSTYGTGVETQYF
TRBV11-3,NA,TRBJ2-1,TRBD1,TGTGCCAGCAGCTTAACCGACAGGGGGTACAATGAGCAGTTCTTC,CASSLTDRGYNEQFF
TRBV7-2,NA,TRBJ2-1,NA,TGTGCCAGCAGCTTAGCGCCCCGAGGGGGGGCGGGAGAGCAGTTCTTC,CASSLAPRGGAGEQFF
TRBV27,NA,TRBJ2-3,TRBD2,TGTGCCAGCAGTTCCGGACTAGCTAGGAATACGCAGTATTTT,CASSSGLARNTQYF
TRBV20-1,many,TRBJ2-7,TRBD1,TGCAGTGCTAGTAGCTGGGACAGTCTCTACGAGCAGTACTTC,CSASSWDSLYEQYF
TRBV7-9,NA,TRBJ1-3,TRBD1,TGTGCCAGCAGCTTGACAGGGGAAAACACCATATATTTT,CASSLTGENTIYF
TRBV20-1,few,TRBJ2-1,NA,TGCAGTGCCCAGGGACCAGGCGCCGTGGTAGGGACCTACAATGAGCAGTTCTTC,CSAQGPGAVVGTYNEQFF
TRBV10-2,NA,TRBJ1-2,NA,TGCGCCAGCAGTGCGGTGGCAGGGGTATATTCCGGCTACACCTTC,CASSAVAGVYSGYTF
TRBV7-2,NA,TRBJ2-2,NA,TGTGCCAGCAGCGTACTCCCCGGGGAGCTGTTTTTT,CASSVLPGELFF
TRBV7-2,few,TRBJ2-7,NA,TGTGCCAGCAGCTTATCGGTAGTAGCATCCTACGAGCAGTACTTC,CASSLSVVASYEQYF